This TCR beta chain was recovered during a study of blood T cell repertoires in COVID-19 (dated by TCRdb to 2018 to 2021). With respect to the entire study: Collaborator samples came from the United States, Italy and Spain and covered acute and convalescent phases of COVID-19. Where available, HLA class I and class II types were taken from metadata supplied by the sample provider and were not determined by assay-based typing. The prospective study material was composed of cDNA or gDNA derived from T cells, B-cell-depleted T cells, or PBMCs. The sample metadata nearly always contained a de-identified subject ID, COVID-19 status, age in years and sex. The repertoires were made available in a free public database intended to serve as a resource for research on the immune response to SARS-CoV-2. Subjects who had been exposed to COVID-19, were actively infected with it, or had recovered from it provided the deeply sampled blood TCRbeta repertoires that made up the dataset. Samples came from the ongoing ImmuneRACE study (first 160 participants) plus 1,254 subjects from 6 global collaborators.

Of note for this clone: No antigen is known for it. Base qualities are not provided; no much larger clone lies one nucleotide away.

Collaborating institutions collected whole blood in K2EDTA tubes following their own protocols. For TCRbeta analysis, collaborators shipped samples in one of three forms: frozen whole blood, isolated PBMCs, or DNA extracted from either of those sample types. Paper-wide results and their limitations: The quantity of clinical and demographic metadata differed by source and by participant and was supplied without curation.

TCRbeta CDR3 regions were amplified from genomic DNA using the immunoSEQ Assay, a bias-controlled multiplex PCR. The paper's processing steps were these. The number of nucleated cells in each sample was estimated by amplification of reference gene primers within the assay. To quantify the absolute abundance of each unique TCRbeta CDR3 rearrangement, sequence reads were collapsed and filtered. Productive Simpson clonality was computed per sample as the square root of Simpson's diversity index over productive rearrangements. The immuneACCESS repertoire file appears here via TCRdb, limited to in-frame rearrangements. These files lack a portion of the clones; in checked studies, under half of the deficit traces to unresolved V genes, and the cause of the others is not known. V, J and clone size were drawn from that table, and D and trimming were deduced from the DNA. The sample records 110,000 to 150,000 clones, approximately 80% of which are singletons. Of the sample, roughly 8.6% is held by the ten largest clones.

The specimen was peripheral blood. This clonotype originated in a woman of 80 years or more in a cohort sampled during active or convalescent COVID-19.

The DNA sequence reads TGTGCCAGCAGTTACTCGGGACAGGTCTACACCTTC. The encoded protein is CASSYSGQVYTF. Recombination connected TRBV6-5 to TRBJ1-2, with TRBD1 matching 8 junction bases. From the cysteine up to the phenylalanine, the CDR3 has a length of 12 residues. Here the CDR3 DNA is all that survives: 36 bases in frame from base 1. According to the germline V gene, CDR1 reads MNHEY and CDR2 reads SVGAGI. At the junction V is shortened by 0 bases and J by 10 bases; bases outside the gene matches: 1.